These T cell receptor beta chains were read from a single sample in a study of CD8 T cells in ankylosing spondylitis. TCRdb passed the 5' RACE reads through MiXCR, listing each CDR3 protein once. The sample lists fewer than 250,000 distinct CDR3 sequences, roughly 24% occurring once. Material for sequencing was blood, either unsorted or a sorted T cell fraction (not recorded which). The source of these receptors is a male donor with ankylosing spondylitis or in good health (not recorded which). Both conserved end residues are part of each CDR3. D genes are given only for firm matches. Clone sizes are given selectively: once, few, many, or a class where the clone is expanded.

TRBV20-1	many	TRBJ2-7	.	CSARRLGDSYEQYF	TGCAGTGCTAGACGATTGGGGGATTCCTACGAGCAGTACTTC
TRBV5-5	few	TRBJ1-5	TRBD1	CASSRAGQGDQPQHF	TGTGCCAGCAGCCGGGCGGGACAGGGAGATCAGCCCCAGCATTTT
TRBV5-1	.	TRBJ2-7	TRBD2	CASSLRTSGSRGQYF	TGCGCCAGCAGCTTGAGGACTAGCGGGAGTCGTGGGCAGTACTTC
TRBV10-3	many	TRBJ2-5	TRBD1	CAITRDRVGETQYF	TGTGCCATCACCAGGGACAGGGTCGGGGAGACCCAGTACTTC
TRBV7-2	.	TRBJ2-7	TRBD1	CASSGRDRAEQYF	TGTGCCAGCAGCGGCCGGGACAGGGCCGAGCAGTACTTC
TRBV10-3	many	TRBJ1-6	.	CAISISRDNSPLHF	TGTGCCATCAGTATATCTAGGGATAATTCACCCCTCCACTTT
TRBV29-1	.	TRBJ2-3	.	CSVVLESGTDTQYF	TGCAGCGTTGTTCTCGAGTCTGGCACAGATACGCAGTATTTT
TRBV6-2/TRBV6-3	few	TRBJ1-1	.	CASSYSGWTEAFF	TGTGCCAGCAGTTACTCCGGATGGACTGAAGCTTTCTTT
TRBV9	many	TRBJ2-5	TRBD1	CASSIRDRGLGETQYF	TGTGCCAGCAGCATCCGGGACAGGGGGCTTGGAGAGACCCAGTACTTC
TRBV7-2	many	TRBJ2-7	.	CASSASGTSSYEQYF	TGTGCCAGCAGCGCCTCCGGGACAAGCTCCTACGAGCAGTACTTC
TRBV7-3	many	TRBJ2-2	.	CASSLGWQGVGELFF	TGTGCCAGCAGCTTAGGGTGGCAGGGCGTCGGGGAGCTGTTTTTT
TRBV18	many	TRBJ1-1	.	CASSGGVPTEAFF	TGTGCCAGCTCAGGCGGGGTCCCCACTGAAGCTTTCTTT
TRBV29-1	.	TRBJ1-6	.	CSVETSGTTNSPLHF	TGCAGCGTTGAGACTTCCGGGACAACCAATTCACCCCTCCACTTT
TRBV6-1	many	TRBJ2-7	.	CASTPGGTYEQYF	TGTGCCAGCACCCCCGGGGGAACCTACGAGCAGTACTTC
TRBV20-1	few	TRBJ1-1	.	CSAGGKRVSSKNTEAFF	TGCAGTGCTGGGGGAAAGAGGGTTTCTTCAAAGAACACTGAAGCTTTCTTT
TRBV3-1	many	TRBJ2-3	TRBD2	CASSLTSKDTQYF	TGTGCCAGCAGCCTGACTAGCAAAGATACGCAGTATTTT
TRBV10-3	many	TRBJ1-5	.	CAISAHDSSNQPQHF	TGTGCCATCAGTGCCCACGACAGTAGCAATCAGCCCCAGCATTTT
TRBV9	many	TRBJ2-7	.	CASSQRQTSYEQYF	TGTGCCAGCAGCCAAAGACAGACTTCCTACGAGCAGTACTTC
TRBV20-1	.	TRBJ2-1	TRBD2	CSAPVAGSSNEQFF	TGCAGTGCTCCAGTAGCGGGAAGCAGCAATGAGCAGTTCTTC
TRBV2	.	TRBJ2-3	TRBD1	CASSQQGVSTDTQYF	TGTGCCAGCAGTCAACAGGGGGTGAGCACAGATACGCAGTATTTT
TRBV11-2	many	TRBJ1-1	.	CASSLGAAPNTEAFF	TGTGCCAGCAGCTTAGGTGCGGCGCCGAACACTGAAGCTTTCTTT
TRBV6-1	.	TRBJ2-1	.	CASSEYARPTHNEQFF	TGTGCCAGCAGTGAATACGCAAGACCCACCCACAATGAGCAGTTCTTC
TRBV5-1	.	TRBJ2-7	TRBD1	CASSLADRGAEQYF	TGCGCCAGCAGCTTGGCCGACAGGGGTGCCGAGCAGTACTTC
TRBV12-3/TRBV12-4	.	TRBJ1-1	.	CASSGRLNTEAFF	TGTGCCAGCAGCGGGAGGTTGAACACTGAAGCTTTCTTT
TRBV29-1	many	TRBJ2-3	.	CSTVTFTDTQYF	TGCAGCACGGTGACTTTCACAGATACGCAGTATTTT
TRBV12-3/TRBV12-4	many	TRBJ1-2	.	CASSSRNREGGYTF	TGTGCCAGCAGTTCCCGAAATAGGGAGGGTGGCTACACCTTC
TRBV19	few	TRBJ2-3	.	CASSIEGTIADTQYF	TGTGCCAGTAGTATTGAAGGGACAATCGCAGATACGCAGTATTTT
TRBV6-5	.	TRBJ2-5	.	CASSYFYRGDYQETQYF	TGTGCCAGCAGTTATTTTTATCGGGGAGACTACCAAGAGACCCAGTACTTC
TRBV20-1	few	TRBJ2-5	TRBD2	CSARGLAGRETQYF	TGCAGTGCTAGAGGGCTAGCGGGACGAGAGACCCAGTACTTC
TRBV29-1	once	TRBJ2-7	.	CSVKRGDYEQYF	TGCAGCGTTAAGCGCGGAGATTACGAGCAGTACTTC
TRBV24-1	.	TRBJ2-3	.	CATSGGPTYTDTQYF	TGTGCCACCAGTGGGGGGCCTACTTACACAGATACGCAGTATTTT